These 14 T cell receptor beta chains were all obtained from the same sample, sequenced in a study of T cells in women clearing cervical HPV infection. Clones were read by immunoSEQ multiplex PCR, and TCRdb kept only the in-frame ones, dropping some. Recorded for this sample: about 22,000 clones. The source material was blood buffy coat. The source is a woman between 18 and 69 years old with a cervical HPV16 infection that either progressed to CIN3+ or cleared (not recorded which).

Points on this clone: At one end, the junction sequence differs from germline, possibly due to a read error. The read ends 3 residues shy of where the CDR3 ends; the end is completed using the germline J gene. V and J are TRBV10-1 and TRBJ2-3; 7 positions match TRBD1. The CDR3 totals 16 residues. Germline CDR1 and CDR2: WNHNN and SYGVQD (reference sequence). CDR3 residues: CASSGDRDSSTDTQYF. The sequenced part of the CDR3 DNA is TGCGCTAGCAGCGGTGACCGGGACAGTAGCACAGATACG.

As concerns this clone: Coverage ceases 3 residues before the CDR3 finishes, and the germline J gene fills in the end. V and J are TRBV18 and TRBJ2-4; weak D call: TRBD1 (5 bases). The CDR3 runs to 14 residues. CDR1 and CDR2 from the germline V gene are KGHSH and LQKENI. This CDR3 reads CASSPPDTNYGQYF. The CDR3 DNA, read in part, is TGTGCCAGCTCACCTCCGGACACGAACTATGGT. Full variable domain (missing parts from reference TRBV18 and TRBJ2-4): NAGVMQNPRHLVRRRGQEARLRCSPMKGHSHVYWYRQLPEEGLKFMVYLQKENIIDESGMPKERFSAEFPKEGPSILRIQQVVRGDSAAYFCASSPPDTNYGQYFGAGTRLSVL.

In regard to this clone: The read ends 3 residues early relative to the CDR3; the germline J gene fills the gap. The V and J genes are TRBV20-1 and TRBJ1-2; the D is unclear. V lost 4 bases, J lost 4 bases, and 10 bases lay in between. The V gene's germline CDR1 is DFQATT and CDR2 SNEGSKA (reference sequence). The CDR3 is 12 residues long. The CDR3 DNA, read in part, is TGCAGTGCTAAAACAGAAACCTATGGC. The encoded protein is CSAKTETYG. The complete CDR3 protein is CSAKTETYGYTF.

On this clone itself: The CDR3 end falls 3 residues outside the read, so it is completed with the germline J gene. This chain joins TRBV12-3 or TRBV12-4 and TRBJ1-5; D possibly corresponds to TRBD1 (6 bases). The CDR3 has 13 amino acids. Trimming took 7 bases from V and 4 from J, leaving 11 bases between them. Here the CDR3 reads CASTPTGNQPQHF. The CDR3 DNA, read in part, is TGTGCCAGCACCCCGACAGGTAATCAGCCC.

This chain's CDR3 is CATSESRDRAVAGELFF. CDR3 DNA (partial): TGTGCCACCAGTGAATCCCGGGACAGGGCAGTTGCCGGGGAG. This chain links TRBV24-1 with TRBJ2-2; 9 bases agree with TRBD1. The CDR3 end falls 3 residues outside the read, so it is completed with the germline J gene. Trimming took 4 bases from V and 6 from J; bases not matched to a gene: 11. This CDR3 is built from 17 residues. Germline V gives CDR1 KGHDR, CDR2 SFDVKD.

Of note for this clone: The CDR3 is cut off 3 residues early in the read; its end comes from the germline J gene. The chain employs TRBV2 and TRBJ2-1; 8 bases match TRBD2. Germline V gives CDR1 SNHLY, CDR2 FYNNEI. This CDR3 spans 16 amino acids. Germline trimming cut 5 bases from V and 0 bases from J; bases unmatched to any gene: 6. CDR3 DNA (partial): TGTGCCAGCAGTAGGGCGGGGGGAAGCTCCTACAATGAG. Translated: CASSRAGGSSYNE. The full-length CDR3 reads as CASSRAGGSSYNEQFF. The whole variable domain, remainder taken from reference TRBV2 and TRBJ2-1, is EPEVTQTPSHQVTQMGQEVILRCVPISNHLYFYWYRQILGQKVEFLVSFYNNEISEKSEIFDDQFSVERPDGSNFTLKIRSTKLEDSAMYFCASSRAGGSSYNEQFFGPGTRLTVL.

Regarding this clone: The read ends 3 residues before the CDR3 terminus; that terminus is restored from the germline J gene. This chain connects TRBV7-9 to TRBJ1-2, with 8 bases lining up with TRBD1. V shed 4 bases and J 7 bases; nucleotides not matched to a gene: 5. CDR1 and CDR2 (germline): SEHNR, FQNEAQ (reference sequence). The CDR3 loop spans 13 amino acids. This chain's CDR3 is CASSSGQGPGYTF. The part of the CDR3 DNA that was read is TGTGCCAGCAGCTCCGGACAGGGTCCTGGC.

As for this clone: The observed sequence ends 3 residues before the CDR3 terminus, with the missing tail filled in from the germline J gene. V gene TRBV15 combines with J gene TRBJ2-7; D is possibly TRBD2 (5 bases). The CDR3 totals 14 residues. Germline values: CDR1 LNHNV, CDR2 YYDKDF (reference sequence). The V end was cut by 1 base, the J end by 2 bases, with 9 bases between. Here the CDR3 reads CATSRGGQTYEQYF. Partial CDR3 DNA: TGTGCCACCAGCAGAGGAGGGCAGACCTACGAG. The full variable domain, completed using reference TRBV15 and TRBJ2-7, is DAMVIQNPRYQVTQFGKPVTLSCSQTLNHNVMYWYQQKSSQAPKLLFHYYDKDFNNEADTPDNFQSRRPNTSFCFLDIRSPGLGDTAMYLCATSRGGQTYEQYFGPGTRLTVT.

On this clone itself: The CDR3 end is not reached by the read, which stops 3 residues before it; the germline J gene fills it in. This chain uses TRBV5-4 with TRBJ1-4, with a tentative D call TRBD1 (5 bases). The CDR3 is 16 residues long. CDR1 is SGHNT and CDR2 is YYREEE in the germline V gene (reference sequence). CDR3 residues: CASGDFPSSGANVLFF. The sequenced CDR3 bases are TGTGCCAGCGGGGACTTCCCTAGCTCTGGGGCCAACGTA.

Of note for this clone: The CDR3 extends 3 residues past the end of the read, so its final part is completed from the germline J gene. The V call is TRBV5-6, the J call TRBJ1-5; D remains ambiguous. Germline V gene sequence: CDR1 SGHDT, CDR2 YYEEEE. Trimming stripped 0 bases from V and 0 bases from J, with 7 bases between. CDR3 length: 15 amino acids. CDR3 DNA (partial): TGTGCCAGCAGCTTGGGCGGTTATAGCAATCAGCCC. The encoded protein is CASSLGGYSNQP. The full CDR3 reads CASSLGGYSNQPQHF.

A remark on this clone: The sequenced fragment ends 3 residues before the CDR3 boundary, so the rest is inferred from the germline J gene. The chain combines TRBV29-1 with TRBJ1-1, with 11 bases aligning to TRBD1. Germline values: CDR1 SQVTM, CDR2 ANQGSEA. Germline trimming cut 2 bases from V and 4 bases from J; bases unmatched to any gene: 3. The CDR3 spans 14 residues. The CDR3 loop reads CSVETGQGVTEAFF. Partial CDR3 DNA: TGCAGCGTTGAAACGGGACAGGGGGTCACTGAA.

Comment on this clone: The read ends 3 residues shy of where the CDR3 ends; the end is completed using the germline J gene. The gene calls are TRBV10-3 and TRBJ2-5, with 7 bases matching TRBD2. Germline CDR1 ENHRY, CDR2 SYGVKD. The V and J ends lost 8 bases and 5 bases, in that order; junction bases with no gene match: 17. The CDR3 covers 16 residues. The CDR3 sequence is CAIGTGGTPIQETQYF. CDR3 DNA (partial): TGTGCCATCGGAACCGGGGGGACCCCCATCCAGGAGACC.

A remark on this clone: The read terminates 3 residues ahead of where the CDR3 ends, so the germline J gene completes it. This sequence joins TRBV5-4 and TRBJ2-7; perhaps TRBD1 as D (6 bases). With 3 bases removed from V and 1 base from J, the gap between germline ends came to 11 bases. Looked up from germline, CDR1 is SGHNT and CDR2 is YYREEE (reference sequence). The CDR3 totals 14 residues. The covered CDR3 bases are TGTGCCAGCAGCTCAATTACAGGGTCCTACGAG. It is translated as CASSSITGSYE. The whole CDR3 reads CASSSITGSYEQYF.

With regard to this clone: The CDR3 end falls 3 residues outside the read, so it is completed with the germline J gene. The chain couples TRBV29-1 to TRBJ1-1, with D uncertain. V gave up 1 base and J gave up 4 bases, with 10 bases separating them. Per the germline V gene, CDR1 is SQVTM and CDR2 is ANQGSEA. This CDR3 has 13 residues. This chain's CDR3 is CSVEGGASTEAFF. The covered CDR3 bases are TGCAGCGTTGAAGGAGGAGCGAGCACTGAA.